The 31 T cell receptor beta chains presented below share a single source sample, sequenced in a study of cytomegalovirus exposure and HLA in healthy donors. With 60 Vbeta and 13 Jbeta primers, the PCR was carried out. Using immunoSEQ multiplex PCR, the repertoire was profiled, and TCRdb retains in-frame clones only, with some absent. The data show approximately 90,000 clones, about 77% seen once. Sequencing was done on a sample of PBMCs. These receptors were collected from a woman in her thirties or forties in good health and CMV-seronegative.

The gene calls are TRBV27 and TRBJ1-2; no reliable D call. The germline CDR1 and CDR2 sequences are MNHEY and SMNVEV (reference sequence). This CDR3 has 12 residues. Deletions cut 5 bases from V and 1 base from J, with 5 bases between. The CDR3: CASSRDNYGYTF. The CDR3 DNA reads as TGTGCCAGCAGTCGGGATAACTATGGCTACACCTTC.

The V and J genes are TRBV25-1 and TRBJ2-1; possible D gene TRBD2, 7 bases. CDR1 is MGHDK and CDR2 is SYGVNS in the germline V gene. V shed 6 bases and J shed 7 bases, with 16 bases lying between them. The length of the CDR3 is 14 residues. CDR3 coding DNA: TGTGCCAGCAGCCCCATCGGGGGGCCGAATGAGCAGTTCTTC. Its translation: CASSPIGGPNEQFF.

The chain is built from TRBV21-1 and TRBJ1-2. TRBV21-1 is recorded as a pseudogene. The length of the CDR3 is 23 residues. CDR3 in amino acids: CASSKISSRGCVRSPQGGYGYTF. CDR3 bases: TGTGCCAGCAGCAAAATTAGTAGCCGAGGTTGTGTGAGGAGCCCTCAAGGTGGCTATGGCTACACCTTC.

The V call is TRBV7-3, the J call TRBJ1-1; the D gene is possibly TRBD1 (5 bases). CDR3 length equals 13 residues. V was shortened by 2 bases and J by 8 bases, with 12 bases between the two germline ends. Germline CDR1 is SGHTA and CDR2 is FQGTGA. CDR3 protein: CASSLFLGVEAFF. CDR3 sequence (DNA): TGTGCCAGCAGCTTATTCTTAGGGGTGGAAGCTTTCTTT.

This clone turned up a few times. The chain is built from TRBV7-6 and TRBJ1-1, with a possible D match to TRBD1 (5 bases). Germline V lookup: CDR1 SGHVS, CDR2 FNYEAQ. The length of the CDR3 is 13 residues. Trimming stripped 5 bases from V and 4 bases from J, with 11 bases between. The CDR3 DNA reads TGTGCCAGCAGCCAGGGATCGGCCACTGAAGCTTTCTTT. Protein sequence: CASSQGSATEAFF.

This clone has at least ten counts. This chain joins TRBV6-1 and TRBJ2-4, with D possibly TRBD2 on 6 matching bases. Deletions cut 1 base from V and 5 bases from J, with 6 bases between. The CDR3 runs 13 residues. Germline-derived CDR1 and CDR2 are MNHNS and SASEGT. CDR3 in DNA: TGTGCCAGCAGTGAAGGACTAGAAAACATTCAGTACTTC. Its translation: CASSEGLENIQYF.

This clone was detected once. The chain is built from TRBV5-4 and TRBJ1-4, with 8 bases matching TRBD1. The germline CDR1 and CDR2 sequences are SGHNT and YYREEE (reference sequence). The CDR3 contains 14 residues. J lost 8 bases, V lost 5 bases, and 8 bases had no gene match. The CDR3 DNA follows: TGTGCCAGCAGTTGGACAGGGCAGGACGAAAAACTGTTTTTT. Protein: CASSWTGQDEKLFF.

The chain couples TRBV29-1 to TRBJ1-5; unclear D gene. The CDR3 spans 12 residues. Trimming removed 4 bases at V and 3 bases at J, with 7 bases between. Germline V gene sequence: CDR1 SQVTM, CDR2 ANQGSEA. In DNA, the CDR3 is TGCAGCGTTGCCTTCTACAATCAGCCCCAGCATTTT. This encodes CSVAFYNQPQHF.

This clone was counted only a few times. This rearrangement joins TRBV5-1 to TRBJ1-2; no clear D. CDR3 length: 13 residues. Trimming removed 4 bases at V and 0 bases at J, with 7 bases between. Germline V gene lookup returns CDR1 SGHRS and CDR2 YFSETQ. CDR3 loop: CASSDSANYGYTF. The CDR3, as DNA: TGCGCCAGCAGCGACTCAGCTAACTATGGCTACACCTTC.

The genes are TRBV11-2 and TRBJ2-5; no clear D gene. The CDR3 is 12 amino acids. With 4 bases removed from V and 3 bases from J, the gap between germline ends came to 6 bases. The germline V gene encodes CDR1 SGHAT and CDR2 FQNNGV. Here the CDR3 reads CASSSLEETQYF. The DNA for the CDR3 is TGTGCCAGCAGCTCCCTTGAAGAGACCCAGTACTTC.

V is TRBV4-1 and J is TRBJ2-7, with TRBD2 matching over 8 bases. The CDR3 runs 17 residues. The V and J ends lost 0 bases and 7 bases, in that order; junction bases with no gene match: 14. Germline V gene sequence: CDR1 MGHRA, CDR2 YSYEKL. The CDR3 bases are TGCGCCAGCAGCCAAGATGCTCGTGGGGCTAGCGGGCCTGAGCAGTACTTC. It yields the protein CASSQDARGASGPEQYF.

This clone occurred a few times. J is TRBJ2-3 and V is TRBV18; 10 bases align to TRBD2. V shed 3 bases and J 0 bases; nucleotides not matched to a gene: 6. The length of the CDR3 is 17 residues. Germline CDR1 and CDR2: KGHSH and LQKENI. The CDR3 loop is CASSPMSGGASTDTQYF. The CDR3 DNA follows: TGTGCCAGCTCACCTATGAGCGGGGGGGCTAGCACAGATACGCAGTATTTT.

This chain joins TRBV19 and TRBJ2-5; 11 nucleotides line up with TRBD2. CDR3 length: 15 residues. Per the germline V gene, CDR1 is LNHDA and CDR2 is SQIVND (reference sequence). The trim removed 8 bases at V and 0 bases at J, leaving 5 bases unmatched. The CDR3 DNA is TGTGCCAGTTCCTGGACTAGCGGGTACCAAGAGACCCAGTACTTC. Translation gives CASSWTSGYQETQYF.

V gene TRBV2 combines with J gene TRBJ2-7; 9 bases map to TRBD1. Looked up from germline, CDR1 is SNHLY and CDR2 is FYNNEI. There are 12 residues in the CDR3. Trimming removed 8 bases from V and 3 bases from J; junction bases left unmatched: 2. CDR3 in amino acids: CASWDRDYEQYF. The CDR3 region has the DNA TGTGCCAGCTGGGACAGGGACTACGAGCAGTACTTC.

The chain has TRBV4-2 and TRBJ1-2; D may be TRBD1 (6 bases). With 4 bases removed from V and 2 bases from J, the gap between germline ends came to 11 bases. This CDR3 has 14 amino acids. Per the germline V gene, CDR1 is LGHNA and CDR2 is YNFKEQ. CDR3 sequence: CASSPRDTNYGYTF. The CDR3, as DNA: TGTGCCAGCAGCCCTCGGGACACCAACTATGGCTACACCTTC.

The rearrangement joins TRBV7-6 to TRBJ1-1; D gene uncertain. With 5 bases removed from V and 1 base from J, the gap between germline ends came to 8 bases. The CDR3 runs to 13 residues. Looked up from germline, CDR1 is SGHVS and CDR2 is FNYEAQ. The CDR3, as DNA: TGTGCCAGCAGCCGTGAGGGGAACACTGAAGCTTTCTTT. This translates into CASSREGNTEAFF.

This chain uses TRBV4-1 with TRBJ1-3; tentative D call: TRBD1 (6 bases). Trimming removed 0 bases at V and 4 bases at J, with 13 bases between. The CDR3 sequence is 16 residues long. Germline V gives CDR1 MGHRA, CDR2 YSYEKL. CDR3 bases: TGCGCCAGCAGCCAAGATCAAGGGAGGGGGGGAAACACCATATATTTT. Translation: CASSQDQGRGGNTIYF.

This clone was seen many times. It is unclear where the CDR3 begins or ends on the DNA, so no DNA is shown, and the CDR3 is as TCRdb lists it. V and J are TRBV6-5 and TRBJ2-4; TRBD2 is taken as the D call from the table, unchecked against the DNA. A total of 13 residues make up the CDR3, ends included. Germline V gene data show CDR1 as MNHEY and CDR2 as SVGAGI. CDR3 loop: CASSSSGGGIQYF.

The gene calls are TRBV19 and TRBJ2-5; 8 nucleotides line up with TRBD1. J lost 5 bases, V lost 5 bases, and 13 bases had no gene match. The CDR3 sequence is 16 residues long. Germline-derived CDR1 and CDR2 are LNHDA and SQIVND (reference sequence). The CDR3 sequence: CASSESRTGSRETQYF. The CDR3 region has the DNA TGTGCCAGTAGTGAGTCCCGGACAGGGTCGAGGGAGACCCAGTACTTC.

This sequence joins TRBV9 and TRBJ1-1, with a possible D match to TRBD1 (5 bases). The CDR3 consists of 14 residues. CDR1 is SGDLS and CDR2 is YYNGEE in the germline V gene. V was trimmed by 4 bases and J by 10 bases, leaving 20 bases between them. The CDR3 sequence is CASSPKDTTIGAFF. The CDR3 coding sequence is TGTGCCAGCAGCCCCAAGGACACCACGATAGGAGCTTTCTTT.

The chain combines TRBV7-9 with TRBJ2-1, with D uncertain. Trimming left V 6 bases short and J 8 bases short, with 8 bases between. CDR3 length: 11 amino acids. The V gene's germline CDR1 is SEHNR and CDR2 FQNEAQ (reference sequence). The CDR3 DNA follows: TGTGCCAGCAGGTCCTTCCATGAGCAGTTCTTC. Its protein product is CASRSFHEQFF.

This clone rates as medium-sized (0.01 to 0.1%). This chain joins TRBV19 and TRBJ2-1, with 7 bases fitting TRBD1. The trim removed 9 bases at V and 3 bases at J, leaving 8 bases unmatched. CDR3 size: 14 residues. From germline, CDR1 is LNHDA and CDR2 SQIVND (reference sequence). The CDR3 protein is CASRQGLGYNEQFF. For the CDR3, the DNA is TGTGCCAGCCGACAGGGCTTAGGCTACAATGAGCAGTTCTTC.

The gene calls are TRBV5-1 and TRBJ1-4, with D possibly matching TRBD1 (6 bases). This CDR3 has 14 amino acids. The V gene's germline CDR1 is SGHRS and CDR2 YFSETQ. The V end lost 1 base, the J end lost 7 bases, and 11 bases lay between the germline ends. The CDR3 region is CASSLSRGPEKLFF. CDR3 sequence (DNA): TGCGCCAGCAGCTTGTCCAGGGGCCCTGAAAAACTGTTTTTT.

The chain joins TRBV14 to TRBJ2-3; 8 bases match TRBD2. The CDR3 spans 15 residues. Germline trimming cut 2 bases from V and 2 bases from J; bases unmatched to any gene: 3. Germline V gene lookup returns CDR1 SGHDN and CDR2 FVKESK. The CDR3 sequence is CASSQTSGNTDTQYF. The CDR3 DNA follows: TGTGCCAGCAGCCAAACTAGCGGAAACACAGATACGCAGTATTTT.

In DNA form, the CDR3 reads TGTGCCAGCAGCATGGGCGCGAACACTGAAGCTTTCTTT. It translates to CASSMGANTEAFF. The rearrangement uses TRBV13 and TRBJ1-1; D remains ambiguous. Trimming pared 5 bases from V and 1 base from J, leaving 8 bases between. The CDR3 is 13 residues long. Germline lookup yields CDR1 PRHDT and CDR2 FYEKMQ (reference sequence).

V usage is TRBV5-4 and J usage is TRBJ2-7, with D perhaps TRBD1 (6 bases). V lost 1 base and J 0 bases, leaving 11 bases between the germline ends. The CDR3 has 15 residues. Per germline, CDR1 SGHNT and CDR2 YYREEE (reference sequence). The CDR3 here is CASSLPGAFSYEQYF. For the CDR3, the DNA is TGTGCCAGCAGCTTGCCAGGGGCTTTCTCCTACGAGCAGTACTTC. The full variable domain, with the rest looked up from reference TRBV5-4 and TRBJ2-7, is ETGVTQSPTHLIKTRGQQVTLRCSSQSGHNTVSWYQQALGQGPQFIFQYYREEENGRGNFPPRFSGLQFPNYSSELNVNALELDDSALYLCASSLPGAFSYEQYFGPGTRLTVT.

The chain links TRBV4-3 to TRBJ1-1; 8 bases align to TRBD1. The J segment lost 1 base and the V segment lost 0 bases, leaving 4 bases of the junction unmatched. CDR3 length: 16 amino acids. The germline CDR1 and CDR2 sequences are LGHNA and YSLEER. The CDR3, as DNA: TGCGCCAGCAGCCAAGACAGGGGGCAGGCGAACACTGAAGCTTTCTTT. It codes for CASSQDRGQANTEAFF.

The chain combines TRBV2 with TRBJ1-2; 9 bases fit TRBD1. CDR3 length equals 11 residues. Looked up from germline, CDR1 is SNHLY and CDR2 is FYNNEI. V lost 5 bases, J lost 13 bases, and 5 bases stayed unmatched. Here the CDR3 reads CASSTRDRVTF. CDR3 bases: TGTGCCAGCAGTACCCGGGACAGGGTCACCTTC. Looking up the rest from reference TRBV2 and TRBJ1-2 gives the full variable domain: EPEVTQTPSHQVTQMGQEVILRCVPISNHLYFYWYRQILGQKVEFLVSFYNNEISEKSEIFDDQFSVERPDGSNFTLKIRSTKLEDSAMYFCASSTRDRVTFGSGTRLTVV.

The chain carries TRBV2 and TRBJ2-1, with D possibly matching TRBD2 (5 bases). The germline V and J ends were trimmed by 4 bases and 15 bases, with 16 bases remaining between them. The length of the CDR3 is 12 residues. The germline gives CDR1 SNHLY, CDR2 FYNNEI. CDR3 loop: CASSVRVSLSFF. CDR3 nucleotide sequence: TGTGCCAGCAGTGTGCGGGTCTCACTGTCGTTCTTC.

The chain employs TRBV18 and TRBJ2-2, with 7 bases matching TRBD1. Losses at the gene ends were 4 bases for V and 7 bases for J; bases not matched to a gene: 9. The CDR3 has 15 residues. Germline V gene sequence: CDR1 KGHSH, CDR2 LQKENI. The CDR3 DNA follows: TGTGCCAGCTCACTCACAGGGGAGAGCGTCGGGGAGCTGTTTTTT. This gives the protein CASSLTGESVGELFF.

A few counts support this clone. V usage is TRBV11-2 and J usage is TRBJ2-5; 8 bases map to TRBD2. The CDR3 spans 16 residues. V shed 0 bases and J 4 bases; nucleotides not matched to a gene: 7. Germline CDR1 and CDR2: SGHAT and FQNNGV. CDR3 in DNA: TGTGCCAGCAGCTTAGATATAGGACTAGCAGGAGAGACCCAGTACTTC. Protein product: CASSLDIGLAGETQYF.